Listed below are T cell receptor beta chains from one sample, sequenced in a study of T-cell memory formation after mild COVID-19. One entry per CDR3 protein, called by TCRdb with MiXCR from the 5' RACE reads. The sample lists roughly 110,000 distinct CDR3 sequences, over 15% occurring once. Sequencing was carried out using PBMCs or a T cell subset sorted from them (not recorded which). These receptors all stem from an adult woman who had mild COVID-19 (a few samples of this study predate the infection). Cell type and time point are not known. The CDR3 runs from the conserved cysteine through the conserved F or W. A D gene is named only where the DNA matches it firmly. Size is omitted from some rows. Given values are once, few, many or a class for expanded clones.

clone size,D gene,J gene,CDR3 length,V gene,CDR3 DNA,CDR3 protein
few,TRBD1,TRBJ1-5,13,TRBV6-1,TGTGCCAGCAGAGGGACAGATTATCAGCCCCAGCATTTT,CASRGTDYQPQHF
.,TRBD1,TRBJ2-7,18,TRBV20-1,TGCAGTGCTAGCGCGCTCCCGACAGGGGCCCGACTCTCCTACGAGCAGTACTTC,CSASALPTGARLSYEQYF
.,TRBD1,TRBJ1-2,14,TRBV14,TGTGCCAGCAGCCAATCCCGGGACAGTTATGGCTACACCTTC,CASSQSRDSYGYTF
.,.,TRBJ1-5,16,TRBV15,TGTGCCACCAGCAGGGGCTTTGAAGGGGCCAATCAGCCCCAGCATTTT,CATSRGFEGANQPQHF
.,.,TRBJ2-7,10,TRBV21-1,TGTGCCAGCAGCATCGCCGAGCAGTACTTC,CASSIAEQYF
.,.,TRBJ1-4,15,TRBV5-1,TGCGCCAGCAGCCCGAGCCGGAGCGGGAATGAAAAACTGTTTTTT,CASSPSRSGNEKLFF
few,.,TRBJ2-1,15,TRBV9,TGTGCCAGCAGCGTAGGGGGGACCCTCTGGGAGGAGCAGTTCTTC,CASSVGGTLWEEQFF
.,TRBD2,TRBJ2-1,17,TRBV12-3/TRBV12-4,TGTGCCAGCAGCCGACTAGCGGGAGTCTATGAGGGGAATGAGCAGTTCTTC,CASSRLAGVYEGNEQFF
.,TRBD1,TRBJ2-3,16,TRBV25-1,TGTGCCAGCAGTGAGTCTGTCGACAGGGGCACAGATACGCAGTATTTT,CASSESVDRGTDTQYF
.,TRBD1,TRBJ1-2,13,TRBV6-5,TGTGCCAGCAGTTATGGGACAGGCCATGGCTACACCTTC,CASSYGTGHGYTF
.,.,TRBJ1-2,14,TRBV11-2,TGTGCCAGCAGCTTACAGGACAAGTCCTATGGCTACACCTTC,CASSLQDKSYGYTF
few,.,TRBJ2-5,14,TRBV5-5,TGTGCCAGCAGTAGGCCTGGGGGCCAAGAGACCCAGTACTTC,CASSRPGGQETQYF
few,.,TRBJ1-2,13,TRBV6-5,TGTGCCAGCAGTTATGGCAGGGACTATGGCTACACCTTC,CASSYGRDYGYTF
.,TRBD1,TRBJ1-2,16,TRBV7-6,TGTGCCAGCAGCCACCTACCGGGACAGGGAAACTATGGCTACACCTTC,CASSHLPGQGNYGYTF
few,.,TRBJ2-7,13,TRBV7-6,TGTGCCAGCAGCTTAGACCAAACCTACGAGCAGTACTTC,CASSLDQTYEQYF
few,.,TRBJ2-2,13,TRBV21-1,TGTGCCAGCGTCCACAGGGGCGGTGGGGAGCTGTTTTTT,CASVHRGGGELFF
.,.,TRBJ1-5,15,TRBV5-5,TGTGCCAGCAGCTTGATTGGCAGTAGCAATCAGCCCCAGCATTTT,CASSLIGSSNQPQHF
few,.,TRBJ2-1,14,TRBV20-1,TGCAGTGCCAAAGGGGGTTGGGACTACAATGAGCAGTTCTTC,CSAKGGWDYNEQFF
few,TRBD2,TRBJ2-7,13,TRBV10-3,TGTGCCATCCTAGCGGGAGGCGGCCACGAGCAGTACTTC,CAILAGGGHEQYF
.,.,TRBJ2-1,17,TRBV4-2,TGTGCCAGCAGCCAAGGGATAGAGGGAGAAACCTACAATGAGCAGTTCTTC,CASSQGIEGETYNEQFF
.,TRBD2,TRBJ2-1,16,TRBV11-2,TGTGCCAGCAGCTTCCCACTAGCGGGTTTGGTGAATGAGCAGTTCTTC,CASSFPLAGLVNEQFF
.,.,TRBJ2-5,13,TRBV12-3/TRBV12-4,TGTGCCAGCAGTACAGGGTATCAAGAGACCCAGTACTTC,CASSTGYQETQYF
few,.,TRBJ2-1,13,TRBV20-1,TGCAGTGCTAGTACCGGGACCTACAATGAGCAGTTCTTC,CSASTGTYNEQFF
few,TRBD2,TRBJ2-7,16,TRBV20-1,TGCAGTGCTAGAGTCTCTTTTGGCGGGGGGACGCCTGAGCAGTACTTC,CSARVSFGGGTPEQYF
.,.,TRBJ2-5,13,TRBV7-6,TGTGCCAGCAGCCCGGACAGACAAGAGACCCAGTACTTC,CASSPDRQETQYF
few,.,TRBJ2-7,14,TRBV9,TGTGCCAGCAGCGGCGGGACAAGTAATTACGAGCAGTACTTC,CASSGGTSNYEQYF
.,TRBD2,TRBJ2-7,15,TRBV7-9,TGTGCCAGCAGCCCGGGACTAGCGGGACTTTACGAGCAGTACTTC,CASSPGLAGLYEQYF
few,TRBD2,TRBJ2-5,14,TRBV5-6,TGTGCCAGCACCCGGGGGGGTAACCAAGAGACCCAGTACTTC,CASTRGGNQETQYF
.,TRBD1,TRBJ2-7,14,TRBV11-2,TGTGCCAGCAGCCACGGGACAGGGGGCTACGAGCAGTACTTC,CASSHGTGGYEQYF
few,.,TRBJ1-5,14,TRBV4-1,TGCGCCAGCAGCCAAGTCGCCAGCAATCAGCCCCAGCATTTT,CASSQVASNQPQHF
.,.,TRBJ2-2,16,TRBV12-3/TRBV12-4,TGTGCCAGCAGTTTCCCCGGTGGGGAACACACCGGGGAGCTGTTTTTT,CASSFPGGEHTGELFF
.,.,TRBJ2-7,12,TRBV6-2/TRBV6-3,TGTGCCAGCAGTTACTCCTCCACCGAGCAGTACTTC,CASSYSSTEQYF
few,.,TRBJ2-1,12,TRBV9,TGTGCCAGCAGCGTAGATACGCGGGAGCAGTTCTTC,CASSVDTREQFF
few,.,TRBJ2-7,15,TRBV20-1,TGCAGTGCTAGAGAACCGCAGGGAGTCCCCTTCGAGCAGTACTTC,CSAREPQGVPFEQYF
.,TRBD2,TRBJ2-1,13,TRBV29-1,TGCAGCGCGACTAGCGGGGACCACAATGAGCAGTTCTTC,CSATSGDHNEQFF
.,.,TRBJ1-3,15,TRBV7-9,TGTGCCAGCAGCTCCGGGACGGACTCTGGAAACACCATATATTTT,CASSSGTDSGNTIYF
medium-sized,.,TRBJ2-1,14,TRBV7-6,TGTGCCAGCAGCTTAGTGGAGGGAGGGGGTGAGCAGTTCTTC,CASSLVEGGGEQFF
few,.,TRBJ2-1,14,TRBV7-3,TGTGCCAGCAGCTTAACGTTGGGGGCCTCTGAGCAGTTCTTC,CASSLTLGASEQFF
.,.,TRBJ2-3,15,TRBV4-1,TGCGCCAGCAGCCTTGCGGGGGCTAGCACAGATACGCAGTATTTT,CASSLAGASTDTQYF
.,.,TRBJ2-1,16,TRBV4-1,TGCGCCAGCAGCCAAGAACCAGCGGATACCTACAATGAGCAGTTCTTC,CASSQEPADTYNEQFF
.,.,TRBJ1-1,14,TRBV7-9,TGTGCCAGCAGCATACCCGGACAGAAGACTGAAGCTTTCTTT,CASSIPGQKTEAFF
many,.,TRBJ2-6,19,TRBV15,TGTGCCACCAGCAGAGTGGCAGCCCCCGACCTATCTGGGGCCAACGTCCTGACTTTC,CATSRVAAPDLSGANVLTF
.,TRBD1,TRBJ1-2,17,TRBV24-1,TGTGCCACCAGTGGTTCAACCGGGACAGGGGCTCTCTATGGCTACACCTTC,CATSGSTGTGALYGYTF
few,.,TRBJ1-2,15,TRBV20-1,TGCAGTGCTAGAGCCAGCGGGGACTTTAACTATGGCTACACCTTC,CSARASGDFNYGYTF
few,TRBD2,TRBJ2-2,16,TRBV6-1,TGTGCCAGCAGTGAATCTGTGGGAGGGGACACCGGGGAGCTGTTTTTT,CASSESVGGDTGELFF